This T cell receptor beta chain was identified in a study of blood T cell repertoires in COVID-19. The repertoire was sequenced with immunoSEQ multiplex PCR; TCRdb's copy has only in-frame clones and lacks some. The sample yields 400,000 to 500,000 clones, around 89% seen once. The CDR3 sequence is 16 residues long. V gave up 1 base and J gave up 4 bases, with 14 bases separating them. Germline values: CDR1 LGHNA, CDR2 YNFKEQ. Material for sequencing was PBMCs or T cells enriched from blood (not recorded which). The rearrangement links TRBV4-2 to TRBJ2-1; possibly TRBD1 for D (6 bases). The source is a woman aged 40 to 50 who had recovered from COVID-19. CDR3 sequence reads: CASSQVLRGRYNEQFF. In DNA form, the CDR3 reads TGTGCCAGCAGCCAAGTTCTCAGGGGACGGTACAATGAGCAGTTCTTC.